This T cell receptor (beta chain) emerged from a study of human T cells and chemical hapten exposure. Study summary: Application of 0.01% DPC to the upper back was done by patch test, with a reading at 6 days.

Sample time point: patch test 3, about 24 weeks after DPC sensitization. Stated treatment: therapeutic diphenylcyclopropenone sensitization with weekly scalp DPC. The CDR3 contains 12 residues. Trimming took 5 bases from V and 9 from J, leaving 11 bases between them. Germline values: CDR1 LGHDT, CDR2 YNNKEL (reference sequence). In TCRdb, the RACE reads were re-called with MiXCR into one record per CDR3 protein. The sample holds roughly 90,000 distinct CDR3 sequences; approximately 11% are singletons and the top ten take 0.85% to 1.2%. The sequencing used whole blood, collected in connection with sensitization to the hapten diphenylcyclopropenone (DPC). This clonotype originated in a woman aged 25 to 39 with alopecia areata. Some clones in this sample may be carry-over from other donors' samples. V gene TRBV3-1 combines with J gene TRBJ1-5; the D gene is possibly TRBD1 (5 bases). CDR3 loop: CASSTQAGPQHF. The CDR3 nucleotides are TGTGCCAGCAGCACACAGGCTGGGCCCCAGCATTTT. The whole variable domain, filled in from reference TRBV3-1 and TRBJ1-5, reads DTAVSQTPKYLVTQMGNDKSIKCEQNLGHDTMYWYKQDSKKFLKIMFSYNNKELIINETVPNRFSPKSPDKAHLNLHINSLELGDSAVYFCASSTQAGPQHFGDGTRLSIL.